Listed below are T cell receptor beta chains from one sample, sequenced in a study of cytomegalovirus exposure and HLA in healthy donors. Assay used: immunoSEQ multiplex PCR; TCRdb lists only in-frame clones, some missing. The sample includes about 140,000 clones, roughly 70% of them seen just once. Sequencing used PBMCs. These receptors were obtained from a man younger than 45 in good health and CMV-seronegative. Both conserved end residues are trimmed from each CDR3. The D gene is left open where the match is weak.

d_call	v_call	j_call	cdr3_aa
-	TRBV10-3	TRBJ1-1	AISVEADTEAF
TRBD1	TRBV5-5	TRBJ2-5	ASSLAWGTGYVREETQY
TRBD1	TRBV9	TRBJ1-2	ASSVGGTGNVGYT
-	TRBV4-1	TRBJ1-1	ASSRQINTEAF
TRBD2	TRBV28	TRBJ2-1	ASRSYTGTSGGNEQF
-	TRBV4-1	TRBJ2-2	ASSHREGTGELF
TRBD1	TRBV18	TRBJ1-3	ASSPDRGGNTIY
TRBD1	TRBV30	TRBJ1-5	AWSVYRGRSQPQH
-	TRBV28	TRBJ2-2	ASSSPLGAAGELF
TRBD2	TRBV7-9	TRBJ2-5	ASSPRLAGGETQY
TRBD1	TRBV11-2	TRBJ1-4	ASSLGTGFEKLF
-	TRBV6-5	TRBJ2-5	ASSLPGGKEETQY
TRBD1	TRBV6-1	TRBJ1-3	ASREGQGRNTIY
-	TRBV18	TRBJ1-1	ASSPWATNTEAF
-	TRBV28	TRBJ1-5	ASSLAVERPQH
-	TRBV7-2	TRBJ1-5	ASSLAQGLEQPQH
-	TRBV6-1	TRBJ2-7	ASSVGTFSIYEQY
-	TRBV20-1	TRBJ1-1	SAPGAF
TRBD2	TRBV5-6	TRBJ2-7	ASSWGLGGYEQY
-	TRBV5-1	TRBJ2-7	ASSLTSVLSYEQY
-	TRBV28	TRBJ1-1	ASRHGGFVNTEAF
TRBD2	TRBV28	TRBJ2-5	ASSWGLAGGEETQY
-	TRBV28	TRBJ2-7	ASSLTSYEQY
-	TRBV28	TRBJ2-7	ASSAAGLRYEQY
TRBD1	TRBV27	TRBJ2-2	ASSLQGTGELF
-	TRBV19	TRBJ1-4	ASSTEQMVSEKLF
-	TRBV7-9	TRBJ1-1	ASSFITEGTEAF
TRBD2	TRBV14	TRBJ2-7	ASSLPRGRGSHDEQY
-	TRBV5-1	TRBJ1-2	ASSLDQGWGYT
TRBD2	TRBV2	TRBJ2-3	ASKKLADPTDTQY
-	TRBV6-5	TRBJ1-5	ASSSQVDQPQH
-	TRBV6-1	TRBJ1-3	ASRTSIIPGNTIY
-	TRBV27	TRBJ1-1	ASSLGPSGGYTEAF
-	TRBV5-1	TRBJ1-2	ASSFSGSGYT
-	TRBV5-1	TRBJ2-1	ASSLATVRYNEQF
-	TRBV13	TRBJ2-6	ASSSQTGANVLT
TRBD1	TRBV11-3	TRBJ2-5	ASSWGQGKETQY
TRBD1	TRBV27	TRBJ1-6	ASSSRDSSSPLH
TRBD2	TRBV2	TRBJ2-1	ASSLYDGRALGRKQF
TRBD1	TRBV4-2	TRBJ1-2	ASTLPGTAYGYT
TRBD2	TRBV29-1	TRBJ2-5	SVDLSGRGKETQY
-	TRBV2	TRBJ2-1	ASARGYGNEQF
TRBD1	TRBV5-4	TRBJ1-2	ASSLDRVNYGYT
-	TRBV13	TRBJ2-1	ASSAPGSSYNEQF
-	TRBV11-3	TRBJ2-7	ASSLDQTYEQY